This record covers a single T cell receptor (beta chain). Its antigen is currently unknown. TCRdb's copy holds only in-frame clones and misses some; the assay was immunoSEQ multiplex PCR. Seen here are around 90,000 clones, approximately 89% observed once, and the top ten hold around 1.7%. This record belongs to a study of T cell repertoires and HLA-DP antigens. About the research overall: Sorted CD137+CD4+ samples averaged around 200 ng DNA; pre-culture CD4+ samples, roughly 1,200 ng. Study findings and constraints: Against both alloantigens, CD137+ clonality was similar, about 0.39.

The specimen sequenced was CD4+ T cells from PBMCs. The receptor's source is a man between 45 and 60 years old in good health and CMV-seronegative.

CDR3 amino acids: CASSFSFRQLFF. Written as DNA, the CDR3 is TGTGCCAGCAGTTTCTCGTTTCGACAGCTTTTCTTT. J is TRBJ1-1 and V is TRBV28; maybe TRBD1 (5 bases). Germline V gene data show CDR1 as MDHEN and CDR2 as SYDVKM. The CDR3 contains 12 residues. The V end was cut by 3 bases, the J end by 13 bases, with 15 bases between. The full variable domain, its missing parts supplied by reference TRBV28 and TRBJ1-1, is DVKVTQSSRYLVKRTGEKVFLECVQDMDHENMFWYRQDPGLGLRLIYFSYDVKMKEKGDIPEGYSVSREKKERFSLILESASTNQTSMYLCASSFSFRQLFFGQGTRLTVV.